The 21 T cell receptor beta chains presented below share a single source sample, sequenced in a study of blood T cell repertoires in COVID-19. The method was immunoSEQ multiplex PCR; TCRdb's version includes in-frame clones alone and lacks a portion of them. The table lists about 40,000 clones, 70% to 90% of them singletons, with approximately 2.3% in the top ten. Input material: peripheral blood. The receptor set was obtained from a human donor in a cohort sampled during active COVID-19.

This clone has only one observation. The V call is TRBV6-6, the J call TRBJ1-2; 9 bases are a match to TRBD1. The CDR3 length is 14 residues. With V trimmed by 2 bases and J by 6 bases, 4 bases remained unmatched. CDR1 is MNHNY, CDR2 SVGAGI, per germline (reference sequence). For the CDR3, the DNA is TGTGCCAGCAGTTACCATACAGGGGGCGATGGCTACACCTTC. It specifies CASSYHTGGDGYTF.

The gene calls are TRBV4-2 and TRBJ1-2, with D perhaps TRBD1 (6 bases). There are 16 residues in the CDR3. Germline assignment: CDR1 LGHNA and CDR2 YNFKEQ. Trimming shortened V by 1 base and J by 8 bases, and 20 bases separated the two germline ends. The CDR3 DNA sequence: TGTGCCAGCAGCCAAGGACAGGTTAGCACCACCTCGGGCTACACCTTC. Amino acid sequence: CASSQGQVSTTSGYTF.

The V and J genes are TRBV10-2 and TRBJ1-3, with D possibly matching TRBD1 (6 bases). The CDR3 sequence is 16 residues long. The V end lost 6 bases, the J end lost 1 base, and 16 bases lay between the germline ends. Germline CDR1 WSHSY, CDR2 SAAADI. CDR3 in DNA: TGCGCCAGCAGCCTGACAGGAGGCTTATCTGGAAACACCATATATTTT. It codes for CASSLTGGLSGNTIYF.

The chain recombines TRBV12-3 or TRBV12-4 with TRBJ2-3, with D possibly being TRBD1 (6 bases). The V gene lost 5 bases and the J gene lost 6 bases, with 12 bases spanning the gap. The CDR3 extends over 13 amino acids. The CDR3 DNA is TGTGCCAGCAGTAGTGGGGGCCGGGATACGCAGTATTTT. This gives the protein CASSSGGRDTQYF.

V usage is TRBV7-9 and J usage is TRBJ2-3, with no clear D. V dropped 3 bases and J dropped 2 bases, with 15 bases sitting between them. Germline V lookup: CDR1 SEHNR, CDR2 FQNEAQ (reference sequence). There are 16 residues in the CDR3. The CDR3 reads CASSFGATSITDTQYF. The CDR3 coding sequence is TGTGCCAGCAGCTTTGGTGCAACAAGTATCACAGATACGCAGTATTTT.

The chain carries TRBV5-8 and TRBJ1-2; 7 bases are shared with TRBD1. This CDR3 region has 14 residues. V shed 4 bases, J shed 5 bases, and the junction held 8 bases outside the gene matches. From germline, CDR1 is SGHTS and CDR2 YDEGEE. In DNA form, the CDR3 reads TGTGCCAGCAGCCTAAGGACAGGCGGGTATGGCTACACCTTC. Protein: CASSLRTGGYGYTF. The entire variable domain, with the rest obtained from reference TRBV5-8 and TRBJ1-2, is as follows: EAGVTQSPTHLIKTRGQQATLRCSPISGHTSVYWYQQALGLGLQFLLWYDEGEERNRGNFPPRFSGRQFPNYSSELNVNALELEDSALYLCASSLRTGGYGYTFGSGTRLTVV.

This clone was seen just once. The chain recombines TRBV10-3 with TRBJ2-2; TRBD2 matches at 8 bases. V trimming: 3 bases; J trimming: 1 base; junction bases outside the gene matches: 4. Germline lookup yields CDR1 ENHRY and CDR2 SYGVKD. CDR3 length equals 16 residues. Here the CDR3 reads CAISDGLAGNTGELFF. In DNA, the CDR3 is TGTGCCATCAGTGATGGGCTAGCGGGGAACACCGGGGAGCTGTTTTTT.

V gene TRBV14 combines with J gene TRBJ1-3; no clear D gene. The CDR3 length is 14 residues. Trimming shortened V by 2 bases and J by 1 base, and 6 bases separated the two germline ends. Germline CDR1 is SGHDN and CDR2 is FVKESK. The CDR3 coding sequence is TGTGCCAGCAGCCAATCGGGTTCTGGAAACACCATATATTTT. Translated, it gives CASSQSGSGNTIYF.

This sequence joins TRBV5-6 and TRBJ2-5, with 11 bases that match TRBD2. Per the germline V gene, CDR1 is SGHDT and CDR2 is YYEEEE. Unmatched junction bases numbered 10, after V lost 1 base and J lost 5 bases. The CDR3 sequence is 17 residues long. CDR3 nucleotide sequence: TGTGCCAGCAGCTTGTTAGCGGGGGGGATACTCGGGGAGACCCAGTACTTC. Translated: CASSLLAGGILGETQYF. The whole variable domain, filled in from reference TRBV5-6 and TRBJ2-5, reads DAGVTQSPTHLIKTRGQQVTLRCSPKSGHDTVSWYQQALGQGPQFIFQYYEEEERQRGNFPDRFSGHQFPNYSSELNVNALLLGDSALYLCASSLLAGGILGETQYFGPGTRLLVL.

The DNA of the CDR3 is TGCGCCAGCAGCCAGGTACTTGACAGGGAGCCTGAAAAACTGTTTTTT. Its translation is CASSQVLDREPEKLFF. The chain links TRBV4-1 to TRBJ1-4; the match to TRBD1 covers 7 bases. The germline V gene has CDR1 MGHRA and CDR2 YSYEKL. Losses at the gene ends were 3 bases for V and 7 bases for J; bases not matched to a gene: 11. This CDR3 has 16 amino acids.

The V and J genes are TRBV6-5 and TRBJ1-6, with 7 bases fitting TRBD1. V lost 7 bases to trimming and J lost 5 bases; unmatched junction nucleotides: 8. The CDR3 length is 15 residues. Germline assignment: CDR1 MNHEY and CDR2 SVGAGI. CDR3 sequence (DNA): TGTGCCAGCACCACCCGGGACAGTAATAATTCACCCCTCCACTTT. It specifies CASTTRDSNNSPLHF.

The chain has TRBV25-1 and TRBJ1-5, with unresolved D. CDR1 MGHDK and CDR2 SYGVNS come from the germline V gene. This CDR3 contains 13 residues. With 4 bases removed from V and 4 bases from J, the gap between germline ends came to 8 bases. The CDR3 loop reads CASSVDGNQPQHF. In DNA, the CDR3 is TGTGCCAGCAGTGTCGACGGGAATCAGCCCCAGCATTTT.

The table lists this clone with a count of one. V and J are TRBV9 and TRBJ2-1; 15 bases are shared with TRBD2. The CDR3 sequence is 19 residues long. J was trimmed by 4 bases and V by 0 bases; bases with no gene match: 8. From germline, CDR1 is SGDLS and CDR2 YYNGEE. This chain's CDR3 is CASSVGGLAGGREYNEQFF. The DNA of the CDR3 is TGTGCCAGCAGCGTAGGGGGACTAGCGGGGGGCCGCGAGTACAATGAGCAGTTCTTC.

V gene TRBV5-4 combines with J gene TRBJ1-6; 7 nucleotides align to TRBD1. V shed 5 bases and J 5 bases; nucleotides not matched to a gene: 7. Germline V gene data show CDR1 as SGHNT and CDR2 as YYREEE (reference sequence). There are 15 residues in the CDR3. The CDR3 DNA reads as TGTGCCAGCAGTAGGGGGACAGCCGATAATTCACCCCTCCACTTT. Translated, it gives CASSRGTADNSPLHF.

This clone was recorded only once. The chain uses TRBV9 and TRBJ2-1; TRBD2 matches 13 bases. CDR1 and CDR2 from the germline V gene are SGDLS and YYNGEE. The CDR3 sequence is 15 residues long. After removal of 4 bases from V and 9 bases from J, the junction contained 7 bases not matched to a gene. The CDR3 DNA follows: TGTGCCAGCAGCCCAACTAGCGGGGGGGCTAGTGAGCAGTTCTTC. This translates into CASSPTSGGASEQFF.

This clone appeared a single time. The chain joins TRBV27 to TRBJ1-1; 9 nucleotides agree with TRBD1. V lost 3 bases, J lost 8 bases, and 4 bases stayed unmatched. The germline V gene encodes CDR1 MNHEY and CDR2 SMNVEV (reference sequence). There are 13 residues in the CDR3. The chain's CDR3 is CASSFPDRGEAFF. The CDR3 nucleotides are TGTGCCAGCAGTTTTCCTGACAGGGGGGAAGCTTTCTTT.

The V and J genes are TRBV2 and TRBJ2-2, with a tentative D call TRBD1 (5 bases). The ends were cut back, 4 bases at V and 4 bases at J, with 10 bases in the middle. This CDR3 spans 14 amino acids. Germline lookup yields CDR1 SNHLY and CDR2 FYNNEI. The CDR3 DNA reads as TGTGCCAGCAGTGTCAGGGCTGTCACCGGGGAGCTGTTTTTT. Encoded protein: CASSVRAVTGELFF.

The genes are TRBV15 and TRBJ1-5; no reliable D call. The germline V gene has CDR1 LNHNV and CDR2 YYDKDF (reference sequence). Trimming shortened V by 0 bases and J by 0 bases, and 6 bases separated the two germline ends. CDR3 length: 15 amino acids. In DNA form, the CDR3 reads TGTGCCACCAGCAGAGATCCAGGTAGCAATCAGCCCCAGCATTTT. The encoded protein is CATSRDPGSNQPQHF.

Here the CDR3 DNA reads TGTGCCAGCTGGGGGGGGGCTCGCACAGATACGCAGTATTTT. It translates to CASWGGARTDTQYF. The V gene is TRBV6-5, the J gene TRBJ2-3, with D perhaps TRBD2 (7 bases). The CDR3 covers 14 residues. The germline V and J ends were trimmed by 8 bases and 1 base, with 13 bases remaining between them. Germline CDR1 reads MNHEY; CDR2 reads SVGAGI.

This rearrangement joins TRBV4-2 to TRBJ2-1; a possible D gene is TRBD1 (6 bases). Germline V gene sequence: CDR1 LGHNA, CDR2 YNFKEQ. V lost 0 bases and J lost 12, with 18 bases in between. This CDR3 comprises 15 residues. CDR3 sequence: CASSQERGTAMGQFF. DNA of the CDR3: TGTGCCAGCAGCCAAGAAAGGGGGACGGCGATGGGGCAGTTCTTC.

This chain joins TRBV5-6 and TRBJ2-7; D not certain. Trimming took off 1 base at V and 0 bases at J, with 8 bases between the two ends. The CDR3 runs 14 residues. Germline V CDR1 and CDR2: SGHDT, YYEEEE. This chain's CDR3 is CASSLSGLSYEQYF. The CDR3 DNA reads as TGTGCCAGCAGCTTGTCTGGGCTCTCCTACGAGCAGTACTTC.